One sample yielded the 20 T cell receptor beta chains listed below, sequenced in a study of control samples from healthy donors and cancer patients. Only in-frame clones appear in the TCRdb table, and some are missing; sequencing was by immunoSEQ multiplex PCR. The top ten clones hold about 9.9% of a sample with about 84,000 clones, roughly 84% of them seen once. The specimen sequenced was PBMCs. These TCRs come from a man aged 55 to 69 with head and neck cancer.

The rearrangement links TRBV4-1 to TRBJ2-7, with 13 bases lining up with TRBD2. CDR1 and CDR2 (germline): MGHRA, YSYEKL. J gave up 1 base and V 4 bases, and 7 bases lay outside the gene matches. The CDR3 runs to 17 residues. The CDR3, as DNA: TGCGCCAGCAGCCTCAGACTAGCGGGAGGCTCGTCCTACGAGCAGTACTTC. It is translated as CASSLRLAGGSSYEQYF.

The CDR3 loop reads CASSLGTVNYNEQFF. CDR3 DNA: TGTGCCAGCAGCTTGGGGACAGTGAATTACAATGAGCAGTTCTTC. V usage is TRBV5-8 and J usage is TRBJ2-1; TRBD1 might be the D (6 bases). V lost 0 bases and J lost 4, with 11 bases in between. The CDR3 has 15 amino acids. Germline V gives CDR1 SGHTS, CDR2 YDEGEE.

V and J are TRBV7-9 and TRBJ2-1, with D perhaps assigned TRBD1 or TRBD2 (5 bases each). Trimming stripped 5 bases from V and 7 bases from J, with 18 bases between. CDR1 SEHNR and CDR2 FQNEAQ come from the germline V gene (reference sequence). The CDR3 totals 15 residues. For the CDR3, the DNA is TGTGCCAGCAGCCCCCCGAATCCCTGGGGGAATGAGCAGTTCTTC. Its translation is CASSPPNPWGNEQFF.

The CDR3 protein is CASSLVGTVDYEQYF. DNA of the CDR3: TGTGCCAGCAGCTTAGTGGGGACGGTGGACTACGAGCAGTACTTC. The gene calls are TRBV11-2 and TRBJ2-7; D assignment may be TRBD1 or TRBD2 (5 bases each). Germline CDR1 is SGHAT and CDR2 is FQNNGV. V was clipped by 1 base and J by 3 bases, with 13 bases between them. The CDR3 consists of 15 residues.

The CDR3 DNA sequence: TGTGCCAGCAGTCCTAGGGGTGACTATGGCTACACCTTC. This sequence encodes CASSPRGDYGYTF. The rearrangement joins TRBV3-1 (or the pseudogene TRBV3-2) to TRBJ1-2; TRBD1 might be the D (5 bases). The CDR3 runs 13 residues. Trimming took 6 bases from V and 3 from J, leaving 11 bases between them. Germline V gives CDR1 LGHDT, CDR2 YNNKEL (reference sequence).

V gene TRBV23-1 combines with J gene TRBJ1-5; no clear D gene. TRBV23-1 has ORF status, its function being uncertain. The CDR3 spans 13 residues. Trimming stripped 6 bases from V and 9 bases from J, with 15 bases between. CDR3 nucleotide sequence: TGCGCCAGCAGCCCGGACGGGGTCGGGCCCCAGCATTTT. Protein sequence: CASSPDGVGPQHF.

This rearrangement joins TRBV19 to TRBJ2-1, with a weak D call TRBD2 (6 bases). With 8 bases removed from V and 0 bases from J, the gap between germline ends came to 14 bases. This CDR3 region has 15 residues. From germline, CDR1 is LNHDA and CDR2 SQIVND (reference sequence). For the CDR3, the DNA is TGTGCCAGTCGCCTCGGGGGAAGCTCCTACAATGAGCAGTTCTTC. Encoded protein: CASRLGGSSYNEQFF.

The rearrangement joins TRBV6-2 or TRBV6-3 to TRBJ1-5, with unresolved D. This CDR3 comprises 13 residues. The germline CDR1 and CDR2 sequences are MNHEY and SVGEGT. V was cut by 2 bases and J by 9 bases, with 11 bases left in between. CDR3 DNA: TGTGCCAGCAGTTACCGATCCTCCCGGCCCCAGCATTTT. Protein: CASSYRSSRPQHF.

This clone occurred a few times. CDR3 nucleotides: TGTGCCAGCAGGGGGTACCCCACTAATGAAAAACTGTTTTTT. Protein: CASRGYPTNEKLFF. J is TRBJ1-4 and V is TRBV2; D is unclear. CDR3 size: 14 residues. The germline V and J ends were trimmed by 6 bases and 2 bases, with 10 bases remaining between them. CDR1 SNHLY and CDR2 FYNNEI come from the germline V gene.

In this sample, this clone turned up once. The chain is built from TRBV7-2 and TRBJ2-2; no clear D gene. Trimming cost V 4 bases and J 5 bases, with 8 bases left between them. The germline CDR1 and CDR2 sequences are SGHTA and FQGNSA. The CDR3 totals 13 residues. The CDR3 bases are TGTGCCAGCAGCTCCCAAGTTACCGGGGAGCTGTTTTTT. Amino acid sequence: CASSSQVTGELFF.

This chain uses TRBV10-3 with TRBJ2-7, with 12 bases matching TRBD1. V dropped 10 bases and J dropped 7; count of bases not matched to a gene: 8. This CDR3 comprises 13 residues. Germline V lookup: CDR1 ENHRY, CDR2 SYGVKD. Written as DNA, the CDR3 is TGTGCCACCTTGGGACAGGGGGCTAGGGAGCAGTACTTC. Translating gives CATLGQGAREQYF.

The sample holds one count of this clone. The chain combines TRBV5-4 with TRBJ1-2, with 12 bases that match TRBD1. CDR1 and CDR2 (germline): SGHNT, YYREEE (reference sequence). The CDR3 consists of 15 residues. V lost 1 base to trimming and J lost 6 bases; unmatched junction nucleotides: 4. CDR3: CASSLKGQGAHGYTF. CDR3 sequence (DNA): TGTGCCAGCAGCTTGAAGGGACAGGGGGCGCATGGCTACACCTTC.

This chain uses TRBV29-1 with TRBJ2-7; D is undetermined. The length of the CDR3 is 11 residues. Looked up from germline, CDR1 is SQVTM and CDR2 is ANQGSEA. V was cut by 4 bases and J by 3 bases, with 7 bases left in between. The CDR3 region has the DNA TGCAGCGTTGTTGGGTACTACGAGCAGTACTTC. It specifies CSVVGYYEQYF.

Concerning this clone itself: The same CDR3 also results from other DNA sequences found in this sample. The rearrangement uses TRBV10-3 and TRBJ2-3; 15 bases fit TRBD2. Unmatched junction bases numbered 1, after V lost 0 bases and J lost 6 bases. Germline CDR1 reads ENHRY; CDR2 reads SYGVKD. The length of the CDR3 is 16 residues. The CDR3 DNA is TGTGCCATCAGTGAGTCCGGACTAGCGGGAGGGGATACGCAGTATTTT. Amino acids: CAISESGLAGGDTQYF.

This chain joins TRBV6-5 and TRBJ1-3; D remains unclear. Trimming took off 9 bases at V and 0 bases at J, with 12 bases between the two ends. The CDR3 is made up of 14 amino acids. Per the germline V gene, CDR1 is MNHEY and CDR2 is SVGAGI. CDR3 region: CASTKGFSGNTIYF. Here the CDR3 DNA reads TGTGCCAGTACCAAAGGGTTCTCTGGAAACACCATATATTTT.

This sequence joins TRBV29-1 and TRBJ2-7; no clear D gene. Deletions cut 8 bases from V and 2 bases from J, with 16 bases between. This CDR3 spans 13 amino acids. Germline loops: CDR1 SQVTM, CDR2 ANQGSEA. The CDR3 is CSIRRTETYEQYF. The CDR3 nucleotides are TGCAGCATTCGTCGGACGGAAACCTACGAGCAGTACTTC.

The chain is built from TRBV5-8 and TRBJ2-5; D might be TRBD2 (7 bases). From germline, CDR1 is SGHTS and CDR2 YDEGEE. Trimming took off 1 base at V and 5 bases at J, with 15 bases between the two ends. CDR3 length: 15 amino acids. This CDR3 is CASSLTGGPWETQYF. In DNA, the CDR3 is TGTGCCAGCAGCTTGACGGGGGGCCCATGGGAGACCCAGTACTTC.

This chain uses TRBV27 with TRBJ2-7, with D hard to call. The germline gives CDR1 MNHEY, CDR2 SMNVEV (reference sequence). The CDR3 consists of 13 residues. Trimming cost V 0 bases and J 4 bases, with 7 bases left between them. CDR3 sequence: CASSLSSFYEQYF. CDR3 DNA sequence: TGTGCCAGCAGTTTATCCAGCTTTTACGAGCAGTACTTC.

The chain's CDR3 is CASSLGQLTDTQYF. The CDR3 nucleotides read TGCGCCAGCAGCTTGGGTCAGCTCACAGATACGCAGTATTTT. The chain employs TRBV5-1 and TRBJ2-3; D is ambiguous. In germline, CDR1 is SGHRS, CDR2 YFSETQ. V was pared by 0 bases and J by 2 bases, with 7 bases between. The CDR3 is 14 amino acids.

The genes are TRBV7-9 and TRBJ2-7; D is perhaps TRBD1 (5 bases). CDR1 SEHNR and CDR2 FQNEAQ come from the germline V gene (reference sequence). The germline V and J ends were trimmed by 5 bases and 5 bases, with 19 bases remaining between them. This CDR3 comprises 15 residues. The DNA for the CDR3 is TGTGCCAGCAGCCCCCGGTTGGGGCAGGGAAACGAGCAGTACTTC. It yields the protein CASSPRLGQGNEQYF.